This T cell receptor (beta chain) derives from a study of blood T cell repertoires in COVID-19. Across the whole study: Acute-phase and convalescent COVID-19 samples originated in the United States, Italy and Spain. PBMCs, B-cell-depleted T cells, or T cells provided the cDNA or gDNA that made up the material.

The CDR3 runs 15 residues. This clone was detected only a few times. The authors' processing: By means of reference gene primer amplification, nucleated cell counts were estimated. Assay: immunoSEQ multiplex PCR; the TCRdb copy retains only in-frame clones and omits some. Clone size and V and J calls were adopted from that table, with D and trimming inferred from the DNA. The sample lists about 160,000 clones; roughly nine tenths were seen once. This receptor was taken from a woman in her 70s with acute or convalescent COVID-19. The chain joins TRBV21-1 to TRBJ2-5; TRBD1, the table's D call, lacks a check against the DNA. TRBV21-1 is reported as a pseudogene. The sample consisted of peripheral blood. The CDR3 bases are TGTGCCAGCAGCACTCGGGACAGGGGCCTAGAGACCCAGTACTTC. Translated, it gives CASSTRDRGLETQYF.